Listed below are T cell receptor beta chains from one sample, sequenced in a study of T cells after posttransplantation cyclophosphamide. TCRdb keeps only in-frame clones here, not all; method: immunoSEQ multiplex PCR. This sample comprises some 8,100 clones, none seen once only. The material sequenced was PBMCs, taken after allogeneic stem cell transplant with posttransplant cyclophosphamide. The receptors were gathered from a female patient aged 50-60 years who received an allogeneic stem cell transplant from a related donor, was CMV-positive, and had no GVHD. Some T cells may be graft donor cells. Both conserved end residues are part of each CDR3. The D gene is left open where the match is weak. Part of the rows lack a size; the others show once, few, many or a class for expanded clones.

clone_size: many; v_call: TRBV10-2; j_call: TRBJ1-5; d_call: -; cdr3_aa: CASSGQGYQPQHF; cdr3_nt: TGCGCCAGCAGTGGGCAGGGGTACCAGCCCCAGCATTTT
clone_size: few; v_call: TRBV5-1; j_call: TRBJ2-3; d_call: TRBD1; cdr3_aa: CASSLVGQGPDTQYF; cdr3_nt: TGCGCCAGCAGCTTGGTGGGACAGGGGCCAGATACGCAGTATTTT
clone_size: -; v_call: TRBV29-1; j_call: TRBJ2-3; d_call: -; cdr3_aa: CSVGRGVADTQYF; cdr3_nt: TGCAGCGTTGGCAGGGGCGTCGCAGATACGCAGTATTTT
clone_size: many; v_call: TRBV6-1; j_call: TRBJ1-2; d_call: TRBD1; cdr3_aa: CASSEIGQAISYGYTF; cdr3_nt: TGTGCCAGCAGTGAAATTGGACAGGCCATCTCCTATGGCTACACCTTC
clone_size: many; v_call: TRBV7-9; j_call: TRBJ2-2; d_call: -; cdr3_aa: CASSSARQFTGELFF; cdr3_nt: TGTGCCAGCAGCTCGGCTCGACAGTTTACCGGGGAGCTGTTTTTT
clone_size: many; v_call: TRBV11-2; j_call: TRBJ2-7; d_call: TRBD1; cdr3_aa: CASSSQGAGFYEQYF; cdr3_nt: TGTGCCAGCAGCTCACAGGGGGCGGGATTCTACGAGCAGTACTTC
clone_size: many; v_call: TRBV6-5; j_call: TRBJ2-2; d_call: -; cdr3_aa: CASSYSQMAGELFF; cdr3_nt: TGTGCCAGCAGTTACTCCCAGATGGCCGGGGAGCTGTTTTTT
clone_size: many; v_call: TRBV12-3/TRBV12-4; j_call: TRBJ1-2; d_call: -; cdr3_aa: CASSEGTYGYTF; cdr3_nt: TGTGCCAGCAGTGAAGGGACTTATGGCTACACCTTC
clone_size: many; v_call: TRBV7-2; j_call: TRBJ1-1; d_call: TRBD1; cdr3_aa: CASSRDSRGTEAFF; cdr3_nt: TGTGCCAGCAGCAGGGACAGCCGGGGGACTGAAGCTTTCTTT
clone_size: many; v_call: TRBV11-2; j_call: TRBJ2-2; d_call: -; cdr3_aa: CASSFSLELVNSGELFF; cdr3_nt: TGTGCCAGCAGCTTTAGCTTGGAGCTAGTGAACTCCGGGGAGCTGTTTTTT
clone_size: many; v_call: TRBV5-6; j_call: TRBJ2-1; d_call: TRBD1; cdr3_aa: CASRGGQGSHSYNEQFF; cdr3_nt: TGTGCCAGCAGGGGGGGACAGGGGTCCCACTCCTACAATGAGCAGTTCTTC
clone_size: many; v_call: TRBV9; j_call: TRBJ2-7; d_call: TRBD2; cdr3_aa: CASSVEAGGLLGQYF; cdr3_nt: TGTGCCAGCAGCGTAGAAGCGGGAGGGCTCCTAGGGCAGTACTTC
clone_size: -; v_call: TRBV25-1; j_call: TRBJ1-6; d_call: -; cdr3_aa: CASSEYGERGYYNSPLHF; cdr3_nt: TGTGCCAGCAGTGAATATGGGGAGCGGGGGTACTATAATTCACCCCTCCACTTT
clone_size: many; v_call: TRBV4-1; j_call: TRBJ2-5; d_call: -; cdr3_aa: CASSQEVASETQYF; cdr3_nt: TGCGCCAGCAGCCAAGAGGTAGCGAGTGAGACCCAGTACTTC
clone_size: many; v_call: TRBV27; j_call: TRBJ2-2; d_call: TRBD2; cdr3_aa: CASSGAGAGELFF; cdr3_nt: TGTGCCAGCAGTGGAGCGGGAGCCGGGGAGCTGTTTTTT
clone_size: many; v_call: TRBV10-3; j_call: TRBJ1-1; d_call: TRBD1; cdr3_aa: CAISPLTGGANTEAFF; cdr3_nt: TGTGCCATCAGTCCCCTGACAGGGGGCGCGAACACTGAAGCTTTCTTT
clone_size: many; v_call: TRBV9; j_call: TRBJ2-1; d_call: TRBD2; cdr3_aa: CASTRTSGLFNEQFF; cdr3_nt: TGTGCCAGCACCCGAACTAGCGGCCTCTTCAATGAGCAGTTCTTC
clone_size: many; v_call: TRBV5-6; j_call: TRBJ2-1; d_call: -; cdr3_aa: CASSLWGDPRGNEQFF; cdr3_nt: TGTGCCAGCAGCTTGTGGGGGGACCCCCGGGGGAATGAGCAGTTCTTC
clone_size: many; v_call: TRBV10-1; j_call: TRBJ2-7; d_call: -; cdr3_aa: CASSPQGSLRYEQYF; cdr3_nt: TGCGCCAGCAGCCCTCAGGGGTCACTACGATACGAGCAGTACTTC
clone_size: many; v_call: TRBV19; j_call: TRBJ2-1; d_call: -; cdr3_aa: CASSIEGLGEQFF; cdr3_nt: TGTGCCAGTAGTATAGAAGGCCTCGGGGAGCAGTTCTTC
clone_size: many; v_call: TRBV28; j_call: TRBJ2-7; d_call: -; cdr3_aa: CASSFGQGPYEQYF; cdr3_nt: TGTGCCAGCAGTTTTGGGCAGGGGCCCTACGAGCAGTACTTC
clone_size: many; v_call: TRBV10-3; j_call: TRBJ2-4; d_call: -; cdr3_aa: CAIRDSNLAKNIQYF; cdr3_nt: TGTGCCATCAGGGACAGTAACCTAGCCAAAAACATTCAGTACTTC
clone_size: many; v_call: TRBV5-4; j_call: TRBJ2-7; d_call: -; cdr3_aa: CASSRVRSGEQYF; cdr3_nt: TGTGCCAGCAGCCGCGTTCGAAGTGGCGAGCAGTACTTC
clone_size: many; v_call: TRBV27; j_call: TRBJ2-3; d_call: TRBD2; cdr3_aa: CASSRGVLAEVTDTQYF; cdr3_nt: TGTGCCAGCAGTCGGGGAGTACTAGCGGAGGTCACAGATACGCAGTATTTT
clone_size: many; v_call: TRBV2; j_call: TRBJ2-3; d_call: -; cdr3_aa: CASKERVNSDTQYF; cdr3_nt: TGTGCCAGCAAAGAGCGGGTTAACTCAGATACGCAGTATTTT
clone_size: many; v_call: TRBV27; j_call: TRBJ1-4; d_call: TRBD1; cdr3_aa: CASSLWGRGLGTGEKLFF; cdr3_nt: TGTGCCAGCAGTTTATGGGGCAGGGGGCTTGGGACTGGGGAAAAACTGTTTTTT
clone_size: large; v_call: TRBV6-4; j_call: TRBJ1-1; d_call: -; cdr3_aa: CASSETPQQNTEAFF; cdr3_nt: TGTGCCAGCAGTGAGACCCCACAGCAGAACACTGAAGCTTTCTTT
clone_size: many; v_call: TRBV10-1; j_call: TRBJ2-5; d_call: -; cdr3_aa: CASSGGEKNQETQYF; cdr3_nt: TGCGCCAGCAGTGGGGGCGAGAAAAACCAAGAGACCCAGTACTTC
clone_size: many; v_call: TRBV24-1; j_call: TRBJ2-3; d_call: -; cdr3_aa: CATSESTDRGTDTQYF; cdr3_nt: TGTGCCACCAGTGAATCAACGGACAGAGGGACAGATACGCAGTATTTT
clone_size: many; v_call: TRBV7-2; j_call: TRBJ1-5; d_call: TRBD1; cdr3_aa: CASSRDRGLSQPQHF; cdr3_nt: TGTGCCAGCAGCCGGGACAGGGGGCTTTCACAGCCCCAGCATTTT
clone_size: many; v_call: TRBV10-1; j_call: TRBJ2-1; d_call: -; cdr3_aa: CASSESRGYNEQFF; cdr3_nt: TGCGCCAGCAGTGAATCGAGAGGCTACAATGAGCAGTTCTTC
clone_size: many; v_call: TRBV12-3/TRBV12-4; j_call: TRBJ2-5; d_call: TRBD2; cdr3_aa: CASSGWTSPEETQYF; cdr3_nt: TGTGCCAGCAGTGGCTGGACTAGCCCGGAAGAGACCCAGTACTTC